This T cell receptor (beta chain) came from a study of T cells in localized non-small cell lung cancer. Germline V gene sequence: CDR1 SGHTA, CDR2 FQGNSA. The CDR3 runs to 15 residues. The V segment lost 1 base and the J segment 10 bases; nucleotides outside the gene matches: 5. This table comes from immunoSEQ multiplex PCR, and its TCRdb copy is limited to in-frame clones, with some not included. The table lists some 36,000 clones, about nine tenths of them singletons. The rearrangement joins TRBV7-2 to TRBJ2-1, with 12 bases lining up with TRBD2. The receptor was derived from a male donor aged 60 or over with stage II lung adenocarcinoma. Sequenced here: peripheral blood mononuclear cells, sampled before any cancer treatment. The CDR3 loop is CASSLEGTSGREQFF. The CDR3 DNA sequence: TGTGCCAGCAGCTTAGAAGGAACTAGCGGGAGGGAGCAGTTCTTC.